Presented here are 23 T cell receptor beta chains from one specimen sequenced in a study of blood T cell repertoires in COVID-19. Repertoires were generated with immunoSEQ multiplex PCR, while TCRdb's copy carries only in-frame clones and drops some. The table lists some 70,000 clones, roughly 91% of them singletons. The sequencing input was peripheral blood. These receptors all stem from a man aged 50 or older with active COVID-19.

V gene TRBV7-8 combines with J gene TRBJ1-2, with TRBD1 matching over 8 bases. This CDR3 is 14 amino acids long. Germline lookup yields CDR1 SGHVS and CDR2 FQNEAQ. The V gene end was trimmed by 5 bases and the J gene end by 2 bases; junction bases not matched to a gene: 4. DNA for the CDR3: TGTGCCAGCAGCGGGGACAGGATGAACTATGGCTACACCTTC. Residues: CASSGDRMNYGYTF. Looking up the rest from reference TRBV7-8 and TRBJ1-2 gives the full variable domain: GAGVSQSPRYKVAKRGQDVALRCDPISGHVSLFWYQQALGQGPEFLTYFQNEAQLDKSGLPSDRFFAERPEGSVSTLKIQRTQQEDSAVYLCASSGDRMNYGYTFGSGTRLTVV.

The J gene is TRBJ2-5, the V gene TRBV28, with 10 bases fitting TRBD1. Looked up from germline, CDR1 is MDHEN and CDR2 is SYDVKM. The J segment lost 4 bases and the V segment lost 7 bases, leaving 3 bases of the junction unmatched. The CDR3 is 13 residues long. The CDR3 here is CASTGTGAETQYF. The CDR3 DNA reads as TGTGCCAGCACCGGGACAGGGGCAGAGACCCAGTACTTC.

The rearrangement uses TRBV25-1 and TRBJ2-1; D may be TRBD1 (6 bases). This CDR3 is 17 amino acids long. Between the trimmed V and J ends, which lost 1 base and 9 bases, there was a span of 22 bases. CDR1 and CDR2 (germline): MGHDK, SYGVNS. The CDR3: CASSEWKIGGSLSEQFF. Here the CDR3 DNA reads TGTGCCAGCAGTGAATGGAAGATTGGGGGCAGTCTCTCTGAGCAGTTCTTC.

J is TRBJ2-1 and V is TRBV15; no reliable D call. Germline-derived CDR1 and CDR2 are LNHNV and YYDKDF (reference sequence). Trimming removed 6 bases at V and 0 bases at J, with 12 bases between. The CDR3 is 15 amino acids. The CDR3 nucleotides read TGTGCCACCAGTCCGGAGTACCGCTCCTACAATGAGCAGTTCTTC. Residues: CATSPEYRSYNEQFF.

In its sample, this clone was seen once. V is TRBV3-1 (or the pseudogene TRBV3-2) and J is TRBJ2-5; 8 nucleotides match TRBD2. The CDR3 spans 20 residues. Germline V CDR1 and CDR2: LGHDT, YNNKEL (reference sequence). V lost 1 base to trimming and J lost 5 bases; unmatched junction nucleotides: 21. The CDR3 DNA is TGTGCCAGCAGCCAAGCGGGATATAGCGGGGTTTACGGACTTCTGGAGACCCAGTACTTC. It is translated as CASSQAGYSGVYGLLETQYF.

This clone was detected only a few times. The chain has TRBV3-1 (or the pseudogene TRBV3-2) and TRBJ1-4; D is unclear. The germline V and J ends were trimmed by 4 bases and 8 bases, with 5 bases remaining between them. Germline CDR1 is LGHDT and CDR2 is YNNKEL (reference sequence). CDR3 length: 11 residues. CDR3 amino acids: CASSLREKLFF. The CDR3 bases are TGTGCCAGCAGCCTTCGGGAAAAACTGTTTTTT.

V gene TRBV7-9 combines with J gene TRBJ1-4; 8 bases match TRBD1. Trimming at V came to 2 bases and at J to 2 bases, leaving 4 bases not matched to a gene. The CDR3 is 16 residues long. The germline V gene has CDR1 SEHNR and CDR2 FQNEAQ (reference sequence). The CDR3 reads CASSLSTGGTNEKLFF. DNA of the CDR3: TGTGCCAGCAGCTTATCTACAGGGGGGACTAATGAAAAACTGTTTTTT.

This clone appeared once. The CDR3: CASSQTGTSGSWETQYF. CDR3 DNA sequence: TGCGCCAGCAGCCAAACCGGGACTAGCGGGAGTTGGGAGACCCAGTACTTC. The V call is TRBV4-1, the J call TRBJ2-5; 14 bases line up with TRBD2. Germline loops: CDR1 MGHRA, CDR2 YSYEKL. V trimming: 2 bases; J trimming: 5 bases; junction bases outside the gene matches: 7. The CDR3 has 17 residues.

This clone was found once. This sequence joins TRBV6-6 and TRBJ2-7; 9 positions match TRBD1. Germline CDR1 MNHNY, CDR2 SVGAGI (reference sequence). V dropped 5 bases and J dropped 6; count of bases not matched to a gene: 8. CDR3 length: 14 amino acids. The CDR3 loop reads CASSRGQGASEQYF. The DNA of the CDR3 is TGTGCCAGCAGTCGGGGACAGGGTGCTAGCGAGCAGTACTTC.

The chain carries TRBV19 and TRBJ1-5, with 8 bases lining up with TRBD1. The CDR3 has 16 residues. The germline CDR1 and CDR2 sequences are LNHDA and SQIVND (reference sequence). V trimming: 4 bases; J trimming: 4 bases; junction bases outside the gene matches: 9. CDR3 in DNA: TGTGCCAGTAGTAGAGGACAGGGACGAAGGAATCAGCCCCAGCATTTT. Amino acid sequence: CASSRGQGRRNQPQHF.

The genes are TRBV3-1 (or the pseudogene TRBV3-2) and TRBJ1-6; no definite D call. CDR1 is LGHDT and CDR2 is YNNKEL in the germline V gene (reference sequence). This CDR3 has 12 amino acids. V was clipped by 6 bases and J by 10 bases, with 10 bases between them. The CDR3 sequence: CASRLEYSPLHF. The CDR3 DNA follows: TGTGCCAGCAGACTCGAATACTCACCCCTCCACTTT.

The V call is TRBV7-9, the J call TRBJ2-1; 8 bases map to TRBD2. V lost 8 bases, J lost 0 bases, and 9 bases stayed unmatched. Germline CDR1 and CDR2: SEHNR and FQNEAQ (reference sequence). CDR3 size: 16 residues. As DNA, the CDR3 is TGTGCCAGCCGCCCTGAGACTAGCGCCTCCTACAATGAGCAGTTCTTC. It encodes CASRPETSASYNEQFF.

V gene TRBV5-1 combines with J gene TRBJ2-2; possible D gene TRBD1, 5 bases. The CDR3 is 12 residues long. Germline CDR1 and CDR2: SGHRS and YFSETQ. V was clipped by 5 bases and J by 6 bases, with 8 bases between them. The CDR3 DNA reads TGCGCCAGCAGTTGGGGCTCCGGGGAGCTGTTTTTT. The encoded protein is CASSWGSGELFF.

The chain employs TRBV27 and TRBJ2-7; D gene ambiguous. In germline, CDR1 is MNHEY, CDR2 SMNVEV (reference sequence). This CDR3 has 16 amino acids. V was trimmed by 3 bases and J by 2 bases, leaving 17 bases between them. CDR3 in DNA: TGTGCCAGCAGTTTGGGTAACCCGTGGGCCCCCTACGAGCAGTACTTC. Protein product: CASSLGNPWAPYEQYF.

In its sample, this clone was seen a few times. The genes are TRBV7-9 and TRBJ1-2; D is possibly TRBD1 (5 bases). From germline, CDR1 is SEHNR and CDR2 FQNEAQ (reference sequence). The V gene lost 1 base and the J gene lost 5 bases, with 14 bases spanning the gap. The CDR3 has 15 amino acids. CDR3 in amino acids: CASSLEFSGKYGYTF. In DNA form, the CDR3 reads TGTGCCAGCAGCTTAGAATTTTCAGGGAAATATGGCTACACCTTC.

J is TRBJ1-2 and V is TRBV7-2, with TRBD1 matching 8 bases. CDR1 and CDR2 from the germline V gene are SGHTA and FQGNSA. V lost 5 bases and J lost 7; bases outside the gene matches: 12. This CDR3 has 15 amino acids. CDR3 DNA: TGTGCCAGCAGCCTAGAGAACAGGGGGGAGGCTGGCTACACCTTC. Protein: CASSLENRGEAGYTF.

J is TRBJ1-1 and V is TRBV6-5; D possibly corresponds to TRBD1 (6 bases). V was clipped by 0 bases and J by 0 bases, with 8 bases between them. This CDR3 has 15 residues. Germline assignment: CDR1 MNHEY and CDR2 SVGAGI. CDR3 residues: CASSYSGAMNTEAFF. The CDR3 DNA reads as TGTGCCAGCAGTTACTCGGGGGCTATGAACACTGAAGCTTTCTTT.

The chain carries TRBV27 and TRBJ1-1; maybe TRBD1 (5 bases). The germline V gene has CDR1 MNHEY and CDR2 SMNVEV (reference sequence). The CDR3 is made up of 13 amino acids. The V gene lost 0 bases and the J gene lost 6 bases, with 8 bases spanning the gap. The CDR3 loop reads CASSLSIGAEAFF. The CDR3 region has the DNA TGTGCCAGCAGTTTATCGATAGGGGCTGAAGCTTTCTTT.

In this sample, this clone turned up once. The chain couples TRBV6-1 to TRBJ2-7; D not certain. The ends were cut back, 1 base at V and 5 bases at J, with 18 bases in the middle. In germline, CDR1 is MNHNS, CDR2 SASEGT. The CDR3 covers 16 residues. The CDR3 bases are TGTGCCAGCAGTGAAGGGGCCATTAGGCTGTTCGACGAGCAGTACTTC. Its translation is CASSEGAIRLFDEQYF.

The V gene is TRBV6-2 or TRBV6-3, the J gene TRBJ1-5, with unresolved D. The CDR3 totals 14 residues. Germline assignment: CDR1 MNHEY and CDR2 SVGEGT. Trimming pared 2 bases from V and 5 bases from J, leaving 10 bases between. CDR3 nucleotides: TGTGCCAGCAGTTACCCCAGGTCCTATCAGCCCCAGCATTTT. Its protein is CASSYPRSYQPQHF.

The V call is TRBV5-4, the J call TRBJ2-7, with 10 nucleotides matching TRBD1. Germline CDR1 and CDR2: SGHNT and YYREEE (reference sequence). This CDR3 region has 14 residues. V lost 2 bases to trimming and J lost 6 bases; unmatched junction nucleotides: 5. The CDR3 DNA follows: TGTGCCAGCAGCTTCCCGGGACAGGGGACCGAGCAGTACTTC. Translated, it gives CASSFPGQGTEQYF.

With regard to this clone: The sample has other DNA sequences that encode this CDR3 too. For the CDR3, the DNA is TGTGCCAGCAATGCACCCCGGACAGGTGGTAGTGGCTACACCTTC. Its translation: CASNAPRTGGSGYTF. This rearrangement joins TRBV28 to TRBJ1-2; 7 bases map to TRBD1. Per the germline V gene, CDR1 is MDHEN and CDR2 is SYDVKM. V lost 7 bases, J lost 7 bases, and 15 bases stayed unmatched. The CDR3 spans 15 residues.

The V call is TRBV3-1 (or the pseudogene TRBV3-2), the J call TRBJ2-7, with 7 bases aligning to TRBD1. Germline loops: CDR1 LGHDT, CDR2 YNNKEL (reference sequence). The CDR3 is 14 residues long. V shed 6 bases, J shed 2 bases, and the junction held 7 bases outside the gene matches. DNA for the CDR3: TGTGCCAGCAGAGGATATGGACAGGCCTACGAGCAGTACTTC. Translation: CASRGYGQAYEQYF.